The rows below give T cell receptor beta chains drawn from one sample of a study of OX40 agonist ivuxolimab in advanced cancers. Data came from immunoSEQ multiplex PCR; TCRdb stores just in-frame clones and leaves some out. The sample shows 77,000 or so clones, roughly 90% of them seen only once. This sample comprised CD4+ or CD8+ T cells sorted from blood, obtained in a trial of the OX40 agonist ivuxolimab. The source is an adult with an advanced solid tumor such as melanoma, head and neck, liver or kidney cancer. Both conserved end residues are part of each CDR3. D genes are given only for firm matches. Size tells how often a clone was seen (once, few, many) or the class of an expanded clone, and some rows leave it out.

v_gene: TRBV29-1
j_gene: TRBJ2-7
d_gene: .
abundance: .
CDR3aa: CSVRQASYEQYF
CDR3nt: TGCAGCGTGCGACAGGCCTCCTACGAGCAGTACTTC

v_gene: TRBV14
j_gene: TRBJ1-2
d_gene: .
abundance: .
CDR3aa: CASSLGGWYGYTF
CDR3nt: TGTGCCAGCAGCCTAGGTGGTTGGTATGGCTACACCTTC

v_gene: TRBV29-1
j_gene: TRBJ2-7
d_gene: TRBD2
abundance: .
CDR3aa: CSAGLAGVHEQYF
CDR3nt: TGCAGCGCGGGACTAGCGGGGGTCCACGAGCAGTACTTC

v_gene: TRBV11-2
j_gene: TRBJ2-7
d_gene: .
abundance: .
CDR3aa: CASSLGEQYF
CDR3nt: TGTGCCAGCAGCTTAGGCGAGCAGTACTTC

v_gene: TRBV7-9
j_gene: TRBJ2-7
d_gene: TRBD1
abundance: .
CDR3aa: CASSLSLGQGAYEQYF
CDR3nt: TGTGCCAGCAGCTTAAGCTTGGGACAGGGGGCCTACGAGCAGTACTTC

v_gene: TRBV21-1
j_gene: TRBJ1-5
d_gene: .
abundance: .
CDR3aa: CASSKVTVQQPQHF
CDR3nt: TGTGCCAGCAGCAAAGTAACAGTCCAACAGCCCCAGCATTTT

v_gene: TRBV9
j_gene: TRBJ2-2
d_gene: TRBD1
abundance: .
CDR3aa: CASSPGQGSPTGELFF
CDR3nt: TGTGCCAGCAGCCCTGGACAGGGGTCGCCCACCGGGGAGCTGTTTTTT

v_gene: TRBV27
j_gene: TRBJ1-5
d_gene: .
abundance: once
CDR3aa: CASSRTNSGAKGPQHF
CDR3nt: TGTGCCAGCAGTCGAACCAATTCAGGGGCTAAAGGTCCCCAGCATTTT

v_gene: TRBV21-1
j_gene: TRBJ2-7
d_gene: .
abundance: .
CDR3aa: CASSCDQGQLQSRQYF
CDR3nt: TGTGCCAGTAGCTGCGACCAGGGACAACTTCAATCTAGGCAGTACTTC

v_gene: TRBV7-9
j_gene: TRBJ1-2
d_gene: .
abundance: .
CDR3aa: CASSLAAGGAYGYTF
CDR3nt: TGTGCCAGCAGCTTAGCGGCCGGGGGCGCCTATGGCTACACCTTC

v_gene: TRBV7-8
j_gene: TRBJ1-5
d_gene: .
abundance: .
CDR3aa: CASSFVGNQPQHF
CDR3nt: TGTGCCAGCAGCTTCGTAGGAAATCAGCCCCAGCATTTT

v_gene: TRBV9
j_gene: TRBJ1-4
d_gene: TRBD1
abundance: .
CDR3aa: CASSPQGQGRINEKLFF
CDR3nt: TGTGCCAGCAGCCCCCAAGGACAGGGTCGGATTAATGAAAAACTGTTTTTT

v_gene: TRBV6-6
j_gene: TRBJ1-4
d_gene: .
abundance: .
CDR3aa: CASSYYGSLYEKLFF
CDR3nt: TGTGCCAGCAGTTACTACGGCAGTCTATATGAAAAACTGTTTTTT

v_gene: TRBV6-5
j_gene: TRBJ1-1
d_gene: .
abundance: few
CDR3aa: CASSYGRVTEAFF
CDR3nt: TGTGCCAGCAGTTACGGCAGGGTTACTGAAGCTTTCTTT

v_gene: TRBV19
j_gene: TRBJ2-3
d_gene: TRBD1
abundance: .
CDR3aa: CASRAGGWDTQYF
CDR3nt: TGTGCCAGTAGGGCAGGGGGCTGGGATACGCAGTATTTT

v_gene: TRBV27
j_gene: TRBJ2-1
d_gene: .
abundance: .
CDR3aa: CASSLIGKQGPYNEQFF
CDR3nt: TGTGCCAGCAGTTTAATCGGGAAACAAGGGCCCTACAATGAGCAGTTCTTC

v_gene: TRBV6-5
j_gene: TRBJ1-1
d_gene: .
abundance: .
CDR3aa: CASSYSTRAEAFF
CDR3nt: TGTGCCAGCAGTTACTCGACCAGGGCTGAAGCTTTCTTT

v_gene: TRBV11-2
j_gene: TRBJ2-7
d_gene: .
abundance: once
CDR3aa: CASSLGLLIDEQYF
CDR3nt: TGTGCCAGCAGCCTAGGACTCTTAATCGACGAGCAGTACTTC

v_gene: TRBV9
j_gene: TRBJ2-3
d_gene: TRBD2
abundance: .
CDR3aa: CASSVAGAGAFTDTQYF
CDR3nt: TGTGCCAGCAGCGTAGCCGGAGCGGGGGCGTTCACAGATACGCAGTATTTT

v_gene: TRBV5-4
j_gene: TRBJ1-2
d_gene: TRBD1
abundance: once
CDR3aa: CASSPGGADYGYTF
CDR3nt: TGTGCCAGCAGCCCAGGGGGCGCCGACTATGGCTACACCTTC

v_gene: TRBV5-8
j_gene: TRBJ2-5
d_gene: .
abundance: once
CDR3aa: CASSLRRAPETQYF
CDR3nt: TGTGCCAGCAGCTTGAGGAGGGCACCAGAGACCCAGTACTTC

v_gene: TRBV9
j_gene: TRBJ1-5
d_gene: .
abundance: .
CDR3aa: CASSAQGNSNQPQHF
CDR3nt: TGTGCCAGCAGCGCCCAGGGTAATAGCAATCAGCCCCAGCATTTT

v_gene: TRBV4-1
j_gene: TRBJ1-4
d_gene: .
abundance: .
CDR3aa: CASSQANTGMGEKLFF
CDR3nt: TGCGCCAGCAGCCAAGCCAATACAGGGATGGGTGAAAAACTGTTTTTT

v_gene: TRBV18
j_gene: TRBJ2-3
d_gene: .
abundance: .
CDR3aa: CASSPGDTQYF
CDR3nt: TGTGCCAGCTCACCGGGGGATACGCAGTATTTT

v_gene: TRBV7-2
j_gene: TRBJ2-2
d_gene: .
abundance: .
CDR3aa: CASSQLAGELFF
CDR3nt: TGTGCCAGCAGCCAGTTGGCCGGGGAGCTGTTTTTT

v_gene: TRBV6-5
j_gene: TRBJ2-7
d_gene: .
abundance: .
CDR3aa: CASSVRGSYEQYF
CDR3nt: TGTGCCAGCAGTGTGCGGGGCTCCTACGAGCAGTACTTC

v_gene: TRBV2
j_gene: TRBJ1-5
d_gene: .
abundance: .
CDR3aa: CASKVHNQPQHF
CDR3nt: TGTGCCAGCAAAGTGCACAATCAGCCCCAGCATTTT

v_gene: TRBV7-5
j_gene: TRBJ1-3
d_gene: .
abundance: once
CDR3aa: CVRSYGRSSGNTIYF
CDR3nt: TGTGTCAGAAGCTACGGACGTAGCTCTGGAAACACCATATATTTT

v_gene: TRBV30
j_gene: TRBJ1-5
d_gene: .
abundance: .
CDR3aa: CAWSAGISNQPQHF
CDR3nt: TGTGCCTGGAGTGCAGGGATAAGCAATCAGCCCCAGCATTTT

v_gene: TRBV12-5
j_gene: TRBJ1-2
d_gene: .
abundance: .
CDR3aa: CASGREEYSYGYTF
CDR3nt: TGTGCTAGTGGTCGGGAGGAGTACTCTTATGGCTACACCTTC

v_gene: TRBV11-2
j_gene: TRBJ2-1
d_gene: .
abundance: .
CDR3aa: CASSLSWGRTYNEQFF
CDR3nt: TGTGCCAGCAGCTTAAGTTGGGGACGGACCTACAATGAGCAGTTCTTC

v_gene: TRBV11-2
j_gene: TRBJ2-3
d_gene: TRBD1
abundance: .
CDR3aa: CASSLVSGQGTGSWPQYF
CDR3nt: TGTGCCAGCAGCTTAGTTTCGGGACAGGGGACCGGATCTTGGCCGCAGTATTTT

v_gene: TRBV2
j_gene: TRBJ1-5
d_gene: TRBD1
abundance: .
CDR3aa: CASSLGQGGGQPQHF
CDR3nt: TGTGCCAGCAGTTTAGGACAGGGCGGAGGTCAGCCCCAGCATTTT

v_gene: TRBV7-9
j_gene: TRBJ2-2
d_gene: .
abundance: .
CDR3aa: CASSLPLGNGELFF
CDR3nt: TGTGCCAGCAGCTTACCTTTAGGTAACGGGGAGCTGTTTTTT

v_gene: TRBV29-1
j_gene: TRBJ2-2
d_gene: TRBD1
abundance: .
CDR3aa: CSVDWQGDTGELFF
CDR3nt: TGCAGCGTTGATTGGCAGGGGGACACCGGGGAGCTGTTTTTT

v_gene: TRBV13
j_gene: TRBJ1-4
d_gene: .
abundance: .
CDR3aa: CASSLAIDSTNEKLFF
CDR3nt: TGTGCCAGCAGCCTAGCGATAGATTCAACTAATGAAAAACTGTTTTTT

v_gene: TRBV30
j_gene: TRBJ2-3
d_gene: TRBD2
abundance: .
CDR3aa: CAWSSQRGGIDTQYF
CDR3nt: TGTGCCTGGAGTTCACAGCGGGGGGGGATAGATACGCAGTATTTT

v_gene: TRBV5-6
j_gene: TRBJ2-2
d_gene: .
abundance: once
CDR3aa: CASSLAETDAPLTGELFF
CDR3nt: TGTGCCAGCAGCTTGGCCGAGACAGACGCACCCTTAACCGGGGAGCTGTTTTTT

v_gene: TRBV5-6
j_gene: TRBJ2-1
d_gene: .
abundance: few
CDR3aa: CASSFGGYSYNEQFF
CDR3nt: TGTGCCAGCAGCTTCGGGGGCTACTCCTACAATGAGCAGTTCTTC

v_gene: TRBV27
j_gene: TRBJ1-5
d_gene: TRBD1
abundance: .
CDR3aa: CASSPLTTLGGQPQHF
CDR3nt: TGTGCCAGCAGTCCTCTTACGACTCTAGGGGGCCAGCCCCAGCATTTT

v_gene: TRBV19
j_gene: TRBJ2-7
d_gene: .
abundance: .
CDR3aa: CASRTRGSAYEQYF
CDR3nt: TGTGCCAGTAGGACGAGGGGCAGCGCGTACGAGCAGTACTTC

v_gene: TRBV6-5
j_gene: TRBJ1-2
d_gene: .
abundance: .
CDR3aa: CASSYSLDYGYTF
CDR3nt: TGTGCCAGCAGTTACTCTTTAGATTATGGCTACACCTTC

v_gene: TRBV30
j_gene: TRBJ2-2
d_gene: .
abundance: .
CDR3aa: CAWSLPTGELFF
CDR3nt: TGTGCCTGGAGTCTTCCCACCGGGGAGCTGTTTTTT

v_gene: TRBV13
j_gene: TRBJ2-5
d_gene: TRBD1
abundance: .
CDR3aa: CASSHRGAGMQETQYF
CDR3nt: TGTGCCAGCAGCCACAGGGGAGCCGGCATGCAAGAGACCCAGTACTTC

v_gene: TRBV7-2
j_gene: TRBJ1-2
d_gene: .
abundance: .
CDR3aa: CASSPLPGNYGYTF
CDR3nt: TGTGCCAGCAGCCCTCTGCCAGGGAACTATGGCTACACCTTC